The present TCR beta chain was sequenced within a study of STAT5B mutations in CD4+ large granular lymphocyte leukemia. Findings and limits, study-wide: TRBV06-family usage was enriched in top patient clones (8/27) versus controls (2/35).

Remarks on this clone: Its target is not known.

Trimming stripped 3 bases from V and 10 bases from J, with 10 bases between. In germline, CDR1 is KGHSH, CDR2 LQKENI. The CDR3 extends over 13 amino acids. Healthy controls were blood donor buffy coats. Some clones are missing from TCRdb's copy, which holds only in-frame ones; the method was immunoSEQ multiplex PCR. Counted here are approximately 32,000 clones, about 91% occurring once; the ten biggest clones make up 0.97%. The chain couples TRBV18 to TRBJ1-6, with unresolved D. This clonotype originated in a human donor in good health. What was sequenced was CD4+ T cells from blood buffy coats. CDR3 sequence: CASSPNGESPLHF. The CDR3 DNA reads TGTGCCAGCTCACCCAATGGGGAATCACCCCTCCACTTT. Using reference TRBV18 and TRBJ1-6 for the parts outside the CDR3, the full variable domain is NAGVMQNPRHLVRRRGQEARLRCSPMKGHSHVYWYRQLPEEGLKFMVYLQKENIIDESGMPKERFSAEFPKEGPSILRIQQVVRGDSAAYFCASSPNGESPLHFGNGTRLTVT.